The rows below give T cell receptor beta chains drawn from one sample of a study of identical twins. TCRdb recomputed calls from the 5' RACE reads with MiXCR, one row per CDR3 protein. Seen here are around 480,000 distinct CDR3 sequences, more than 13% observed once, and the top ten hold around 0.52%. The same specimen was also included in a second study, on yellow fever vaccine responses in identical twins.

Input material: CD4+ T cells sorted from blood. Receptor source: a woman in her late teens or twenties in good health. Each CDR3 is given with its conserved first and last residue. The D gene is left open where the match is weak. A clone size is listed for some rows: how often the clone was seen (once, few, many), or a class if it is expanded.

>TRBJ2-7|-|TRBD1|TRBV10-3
TGTGCCATCAGTGGAAACACAGGGGTTAGCTCCTCTACTAGCTCCTACGAGCAGTACTTC
CAISGNTGVSSSTSSYEQYF
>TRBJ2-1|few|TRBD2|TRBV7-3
TGTGCCAGCAGCCTACACGGGGCTAGCGGGGTCGATGAGCAGTTCTTC
CASSLHGASGVDEQFF
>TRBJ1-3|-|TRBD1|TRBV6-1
TGTGCCAGCGGCCAGGACAGGGGATCAGGAAACACCATATATTTT
CASGQDRGSGNTIYF
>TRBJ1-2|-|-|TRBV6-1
TGTGCCAGCAAAGGGAAAGGACCTAACTATGGCTACACCTTC
CASKGKGPNYGYTF
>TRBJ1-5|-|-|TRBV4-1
TGCGCCAGCACCAGATTGTACAGCGAGAATCAGCCCCAGCATTTT
CASTRLYSENQPQHF
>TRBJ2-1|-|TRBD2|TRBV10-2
TGCGCCAGCAGTCAGAGGGTTGGACTAGCGGGAGATGAGCAGTTCTTC
CASSQRVGLAGDEQFF
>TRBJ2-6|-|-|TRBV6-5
TGTGCCAGCAGTTACTCGATTACTGGGGCCAACGTCCTGACTTTC
CASSYSITGANVLTF
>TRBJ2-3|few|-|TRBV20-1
TGCAGTGCTAGAGCGGCGGGAAGGGCAGATACGCAGTATTTT
CSARAAGRADTQYF
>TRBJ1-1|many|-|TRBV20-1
TGCAGTGCTAGACGCGAACAAGCTTTCTTT
CSARREQAFF
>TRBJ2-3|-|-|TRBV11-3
TGTGCCAGCAGCTCGCACAGGTTCGCAGATACGCAGTATTTT
CASSSHRFADTQYF
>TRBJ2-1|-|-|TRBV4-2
TGTGCCAGCAGCCAAGAAATCCCGAGGGGCTCCTACAATGAGCAGTTCTTC
CASSQEIPRGSYNEQFF
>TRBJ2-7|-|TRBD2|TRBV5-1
TGCGCCAGCAGCTTAGGGACAGGACTAGCGGGAGTTCCACACGAGCAGTACTTC
CASSLGTGLAGVPHEQYF
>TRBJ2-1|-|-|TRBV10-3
TGTGCCATCAGTGAGTCGATAGTCAATGAGCAGTTCTTC
CAISESIVNEQFF
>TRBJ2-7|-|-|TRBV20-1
TGCAGTGCTAGACAGCGGTACGAGCAGTACTTC
CSARQRYEQYF
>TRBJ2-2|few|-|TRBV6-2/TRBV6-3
TGTGCCAGCAGACCACCCACAGGTTGGACCGGGGAGCTGTTTTTT
CASRPPTGWTGELFF
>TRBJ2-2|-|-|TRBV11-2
TGTGCCAGCAGCAGGAAAACAGGACCCGGGGAGCTGTTTTTT
CASSRKTGPGELFF
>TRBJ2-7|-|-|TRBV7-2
TGTGCCAGCAGCTTAGATAAGGTTATCTCCTACGAGCAGTACTTC
CASSLDKVISYEQYF
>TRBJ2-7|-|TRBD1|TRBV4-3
TGCGCCAGCAGCTTACGGGACAGTTTACCCTACGAGCAGTACTTC
CASSLRDSLPYEQYF
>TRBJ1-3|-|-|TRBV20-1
TGCAGTGCTACTCCAACGACGGTTTCTGGAAACACCATATATTTT
CSATPTTVSGNTIYF
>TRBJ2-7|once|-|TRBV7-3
TGTGCCAGCAGCTTAAGGCCGGTCCTGGGCAGCCCCGGGGGGCAGTACTTC
CASSLRPVLGSPGGQYF
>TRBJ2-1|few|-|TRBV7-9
TGTGCCAGCAGCTTAGCTTCGGGGCGGGATGAGCAGTTCTTC
CASSLASGRDEQFF
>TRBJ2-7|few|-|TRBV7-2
TGTGCCAGCAGCCCAAGCAGAGAGCTGATCTACGAGCAGTACTTC
CASSPSRELIYEQYF